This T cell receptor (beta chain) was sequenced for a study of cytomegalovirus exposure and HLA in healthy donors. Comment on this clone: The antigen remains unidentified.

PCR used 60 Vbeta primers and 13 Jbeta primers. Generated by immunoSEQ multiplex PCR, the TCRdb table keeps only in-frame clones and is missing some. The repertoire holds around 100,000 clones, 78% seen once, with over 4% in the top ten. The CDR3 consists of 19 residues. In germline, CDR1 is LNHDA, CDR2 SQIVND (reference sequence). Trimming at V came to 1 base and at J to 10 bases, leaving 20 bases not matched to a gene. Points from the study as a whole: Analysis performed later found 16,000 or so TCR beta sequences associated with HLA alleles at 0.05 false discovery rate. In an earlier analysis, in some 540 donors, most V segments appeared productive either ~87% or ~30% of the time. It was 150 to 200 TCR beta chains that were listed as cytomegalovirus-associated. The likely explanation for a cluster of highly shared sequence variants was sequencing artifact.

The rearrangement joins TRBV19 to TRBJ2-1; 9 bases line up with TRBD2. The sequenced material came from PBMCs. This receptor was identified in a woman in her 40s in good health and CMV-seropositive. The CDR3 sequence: CASSIVGRRNGGRVGEQFF. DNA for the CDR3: TGTGCCAGTAGTATAGTAGGTAGGAGAAATGGCGGGAGGGTTGGCGAGCAGTTCTTC.